This passage covers 26 T cell receptor beta chains from one sample sequenced in a study of blood T cells in healthy people across ages. A second about 6 to 12 cycle PCR used barcoded and J-beta primers. TCRdb independently ran MiXCR on the 5' RACE reads; one entry per CDR3 protein. The repertoire holds about 1.1 million distinct CDR3 sequences, with 30% to 40% as singletons. The sample comprised blood. These receptors all come from a man aged 18 to 29 in good health.

This chain links TRBV6-1 with TRBJ1-2; 8 positions agree with TRBD1. J lost 5 bases, V lost 7 bases, and 21 bases had no gene match. Germline CDR1 reads MNHNS; CDR2 reads SASEGT. The CDR3 length is 18 residues. CDR3 region: CASISRGQGGISAYGYTF. CDR3 DNA sequence: TGTGCCAGCATAAGTCGTGGACAGGGAGGGATTTCGGCGTATGGCTACACCTTC.

The rearrangement links TRBV4-3 to TRBJ2-7; D is uncertain. TRBJ2-5 explains the end of the DNA better; the J call may be wrong. CDR1 and CDR2 (germline): LGHNA, YSLEER. This CDR3 has 15 amino acids. In nucleotides, the CDR3 is TGCGCCAGCAGCCGAATTTTTGGTCCCCGGGAGACCCAGTACTTC. Amino acids: CASSRIFGPRETQYF.

In this sample, this clonotype turned up a few times. The rearrangement links TRBV5-5 to TRBJ1-4; the match to TRBD1 covers 9 bases. Germline CDR1 SGHKS, CDR2 YYEKEE (reference sequence). This CDR3 is built from 17 residues. Unmatched junction bases numbered 15, after V lost 7 bases and J lost 5 bases. CDR3 region: CASDPGTGMLSNEKLFF. The CDR3 DNA sequence: TGTGCCAGCGATCCCGGGACAGGGATGCTAAGCAATGAAAAACTGTTTTTT.

This clonotype was observed a handful of times. The rearrangement links TRBV6-2 or TRBV6-3 to TRBJ1-5; a possible D gene is TRBD1 (5 bases). The CDR3 is 17 amino acids. Trimming took 3 bases from V and 3 from J, leaving 18 bases between them. Germline values: CDR1 MNHEY, CDR2 SVGEGT. CDR3 coding DNA: TGTGCCAGCAGTTATCGGTCGTGGGGGGTGGACAATCAGCCCCAGCATTTT. This encodes CASSYRSWGVDNQPQHF.

This clonotype has a handful of counts. The chain is built from TRBV20-1 and TRBJ1-2; TRBD1 agrees at 11 bases. Germline lookup yields CDR1 DFQATT and CDR2 SNEGSKA (reference sequence). The CDR3 has 13 amino acids. The J segment lost 7 bases and the V segment lost 4 bases, leaving 5 bases of the junction unmatched. The CDR3, as DNA: TGCAGTGCTACGGACAGGGGGCTGTCTGGCTACACCTTC. Its protein product is CSATDRGLSGYTF.

The chain joins TRBV20-1 to TRBJ1-1, with 10 bases lining up with TRBD1. Germline V gene sequence: CDR1 DFQATT, CDR2 SNEGSKA (reference sequence). The CDR3 extends over 14 amino acids. The ends lost 5 bases at V and 3 bases at J; junction bases unmatched: 6. For the CDR3, the DNA is TGCAGTGCTTCCCCGACAGGGGGCTACACTGAAGCTTTCTTT. As protein: CSASPTGGYTEAFF.

V gene TRBV28 combines with J gene TRBJ2-3; D may be TRBD2 (5 bases). V lost 8 bases to trimming and J lost 2 bases, with 20 bases between them. This CDR3 has 16 amino acids. Per germline, CDR1 MDHEN and CDR2 SYDVKM. CDR3 in DNA: TGTGCCAGCTCTGAGGAGGCGGAGAAATTCACAGATACGCAGTATTTT. It specifies CASSEEAEKFTDTQYF.

V usage is TRBV9 and J usage is TRBJ2-2; 10 nucleotides line up with TRBD2. Per the germline V gene, CDR1 is SGDLS and CDR2 is YYNGEE. This CDR3 has 17 residues. The J segment lost 7 bases and the V segment lost 4 bases, leaving 13 bases of the junction unmatched. The CDR3 region is CASSSLPSGGRLGELFF. In DNA form, the CDR3 reads TGTGCCAGCAGCTCTCTTCCTAGCGGGGGAAGACTCGGGGAGCTGTTTTTT.

There are a few counts of this clonotype. In nucleotides, the CDR3 is TGCGCCAGCAGCGGTCCCTATGAGCAGTTCTTC. This encodes CASSGPYEQFF. This rearrangement joins TRBV5-1 to TRBJ2-1; D remains unclear. This CDR3 has 11 residues. Germline V CDR1 and CDR2: SGHRS, YFSETQ. Trimming stripped 4 bases from V and 8 bases from J, with 7 bases between.

The rearrangement joins TRBV7-6 to TRBJ1-4; D is perhaps TRBD1 (6 bases). The CDR3 runs to 15 residues. Germline CDR1 is SGHVS and CDR2 is FNYEAQ. V lost 1 base and J lost 7, with 13 bases in between. The CDR3 protein is CASSLEAGEGEKLFF. The DNA of the CDR3 is TGTGCCAGCAGCTTAGAGGCAGGGGAGGGTGAAAAACTGTTTTTT.

The chain uses TRBV7-9 and TRBJ2-1; D is unresolved. The V and J ends lost 5 bases and 9 bases respectively, with 8 bases between them. Germline V gene lookup returns CDR1 SEHNR and CDR2 FQNEAQ (reference sequence). The CDR3 is 11 residues long. CDR3 sequence reads: CASSPYLEQFF. The CDR3 nucleotides are TGTGCCAGCAGCCCCTATCTTGAGCAGTTCTTC.

Note on this clonotype: A much larger clone lies a single base off, so this may be a read error. The chain couples TRBV6-6 to TRBJ2-2, with 7 nucleotides matching TRBD2. Losses at the gene ends were 7 bases for V and 8 bases for J; bases not matched to a gene: 10. This CDR3 region has 14 residues. Germline V lookup: CDR1 MNHNY, CDR2 SVGAGI (reference sequence). The CDR3 loop reads CASTAEGGRGELFF. CDR3 DNA: TGTGCCAGCACCGCGGAGGGAGGGCGTGGGGAGCTGTTTTTT.

This rearrangement joins TRBV6-6 to TRBJ1-2; D call uncertain. V dropped 7 bases and J dropped 4 bases, with 10 bases sitting between them. The CDR3 totals 12 residues. Germline assignment: CDR1 MNHNY and CDR2 SVGAGI (reference sequence). The CDR3 loop is CASIITGYGYTF. In DNA, the CDR3 is TGTGCCAGCATCATCACGGGCTATGGCTACACCTTC.

The chain uses TRBV12-3 or TRBV12-4 and TRBJ1-1; D may be TRBD1 (5 bases). The V end lost 7 bases, the J end lost 4 bases, and 13 bases lay between the germline ends. The CDR3 extends over 13 amino acids. CDR3 residues: CASTPGGATEAFF. CDR3 DNA: TGTGCCAGCACTCCAGGCGGGGCCACTGAAGCTTTCTTT.

CDR3 residues: CASSDQAPSYNSPLHF. The CDR3 DNA reads as TGTGCCAGCAGTGATCAGGCCCCAAGCTATAATTCACCCCTCCACTTT. The rearrangement joins TRBV2 to TRBJ1-6, with unresolved D. Trimming left V 3 bases short and J 3 bases short, with 12 bases between. This CDR3 contains 16 residues. Per germline, CDR1 SNHLY and CDR2 FYNNEI.

The V gene is TRBV7-2, the J gene TRBJ2-3; either TRBD1 or TRBD2 may supply D (5 bases each). The germline V gene encodes CDR1 SGHTA and CDR2 FQGNSA. Trimming shortened V by 3 bases and J by 1 base, and 14 bases separated the two germline ends. CDR3 length: 16 residues. CDR3 protein: CASSLGVRGGTDTQYF. As DNA, the CDR3 is TGTGCCAGCAGCTTGGGGGTTCGAGGGGGCACAGATACGCAGTATTTT. The complete variable domain, with remaining parts taken from reference TRBV7-2 and TRBJ2-3, reads GAGVSQSPSNKVTEKGKDVELRCDPISGHTALYWYRQSLGQGLEFLIYFQGNSAPDKSGLPSDRFSAERTGGSVSTLTIQRTQQEDSAVYLCASSLGVRGGTDTQYFGPGTRLTVL.

The genes are TRBV2 and TRBJ1-2; no reliable D call. Trimming stripped 6 bases from V and 2 bases from J, with 13 bases between. The CDR3 covers 14 residues. CDR1 SNHLY and CDR2 FYNNEI come from the germline V gene. CDR3: CASRTAAANYGYTF. DNA of the CDR3: TGTGCCAGCAGAACGGCGGCCGCCAACTATGGCTACACCTTC.

The sample holds a few counts of this clonotype. The chain joins TRBV6-5 to TRBJ1-2, with 7 bases lining up with TRBD1. The junction had 10 bases not matched to a gene; V was cut back by 5 bases and J by 7 bases. Per the germline V gene, CDR1 is MNHEY and CDR2 is SVGAGI. The CDR3 totals 14 residues. Here the CDR3 reads CASSNRQGNGGYTF. The CDR3 region has the DNA TGTGCCAGCAGTAACCGACAGGGAAATGGTGGCTACACCTTC.

This clonotype was found a few times. J is TRBJ2-7 and V is TRBV2; 7 bases are a match to TRBD1. Germline V gene sequence: CDR1 SNHLY, CDR2 FYNNEI. The CDR3 runs 15 residues. V was pared by 1 base and J by 3 bases, with 6 bases of the junction left unmatched. The CDR3 sequence: CASSEGVRGIYEQYF. CDR3 in DNA: TGTGCCAGCAGTGAAGGTGTCAGGGGGATCTACGAGCAGTACTTC.

This clonotype was picked up a small number of times. The chain combines TRBV6-2 or TRBV6-3 with TRBJ2-7; weak D call: TRBD1 (7 bases). The length of the CDR3 is 15 residues. Germline CDR1 is MNHEY and CDR2 is SVGEGT. Trimming shortened V by 6 bases and J by 0 bases, and 15 bases separated the two germline ends. The CDR3 region has the DNA TGTGCCAGCAGCCCGGGGGACAGACTCTCCTACGAGCAGTACTTC. It yields the protein CASSPGDRLSYEQYF.

The chain joins TRBV6-6 to TRBJ2-3, with TRBD2 matching over 10 bases. Germline V CDR1 and CDR2: MNHNY, SVGAGI (reference sequence). The J segment lost 4 bases and the V segment lost 8 bases, leaving 12 bases of the junction unmatched. The CDR3 covers 16 residues. The CDR3 DNA reads as TGTGCCAGCCAACAGATGGAGCGGGGGGGATCAGATACGCAGTATTTT. The encoded protein is CASQQMERGGSDTQYF.

This clonotype was seen once. A single base separates this from a much larger clone, so it may be a read error. This rearrangement joins TRBV5-1 to TRBJ2-5; D gene unclear. V was clipped by 0 bases and J by 11 bases, with 14 bases between them. CDR3 length equals 13 residues. Looked up from germline, CDR1 is SGHRS and CDR2 is YFSETQ. The CDR3 DNA reads as TGCGCCAGCAGCTTGGTTGGTACGTACGGGCAGTACTTC. Protein: CASSLVGTYGQYF.

This clonotype was observed many times. This chain links TRBV6-4 with TRBJ2-5; D is perhaps TRBD2 (5 bases). Per germline, CDR1 MRHNA and CDR2 SNTAGT. CDR3 length equals 13 residues. V was cut by 0 bases and J by 11 bases, with 13 bases left in between. The chain's CDR3 is CASSDSSDNEQYF. The CDR3 DNA reads as TGTGCCAGCAGTGACTCTAGCGACAATGAGCAGTACTTC.

The J gene is TRBJ2-7, the V gene TRBV3-1; weak D call: TRBD2 (5 bases). From germline, CDR1 is LGHDT and CDR2 YNNKEL (reference sequence). The CDR3 contains 18 residues. The V end was cut by 0 bases, the J end by 2 bases, with 20 bases between. CDR3 bases: TGTGCCAGCAGCCAAGAATCAGGCTACGGGGAAAATCCCTACGAGCAGTACTTC. It is translated as CASSQESGYGENPYEQYF.

The V gene is TRBV6-6, the J gene TRBJ1-1; tentative D call: TRBD1 (6 bases). The CDR3 has 15 residues. CDR1 and CDR2 from the germline V gene are MNHNY and SVGAGI (reference sequence). The V and J ends lost 5 bases and 6 bases respectively, with 19 bases between them. CDR3 sequence reads: CASSAPGVGVAEAFF. The CDR3 nucleotides are TGTGCCAGCAGTGCCCCAGGGGTCGGTGTAGCTGAAGCTTTCTTT.

This clonotype was detected a few times. The chain employs TRBV29-1 and TRBJ1-1; D not resolved. The CDR3 spans 13 residues. V lost 7 bases to trimming and J lost 4 bases, with 16 bases between them. CDR1 is SQVTM, CDR2 ANQGSEA, per germline. The CDR3, as DNA: TGCAGCGGGAACCCAGGAGGTAGCACTGAAGCTTTCTTT. Translating it yields CSGNPGGSTEAFF.